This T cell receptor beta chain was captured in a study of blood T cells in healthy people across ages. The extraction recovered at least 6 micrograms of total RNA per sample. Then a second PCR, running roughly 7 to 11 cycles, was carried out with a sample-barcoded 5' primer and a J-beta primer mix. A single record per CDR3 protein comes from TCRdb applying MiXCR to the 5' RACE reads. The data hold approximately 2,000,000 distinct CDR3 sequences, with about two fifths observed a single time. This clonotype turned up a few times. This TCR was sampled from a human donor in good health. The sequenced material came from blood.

As DNA, the CDR3 is TGTGCCAGCAGCCGTCAAGTGGCAGGCGAGCAGTACTTC. Protein sequence: CASSRQVAGEQYF. The chain couples TRBV7-2 to TRBJ2-7; D gene unclear. With 5 bases removed from V and 6 bases from J, the gap between germline ends came to 14 bases. The germline gives CDR1 SGHTA, CDR2 FQGNSA. The CDR3 spans 13 residues.